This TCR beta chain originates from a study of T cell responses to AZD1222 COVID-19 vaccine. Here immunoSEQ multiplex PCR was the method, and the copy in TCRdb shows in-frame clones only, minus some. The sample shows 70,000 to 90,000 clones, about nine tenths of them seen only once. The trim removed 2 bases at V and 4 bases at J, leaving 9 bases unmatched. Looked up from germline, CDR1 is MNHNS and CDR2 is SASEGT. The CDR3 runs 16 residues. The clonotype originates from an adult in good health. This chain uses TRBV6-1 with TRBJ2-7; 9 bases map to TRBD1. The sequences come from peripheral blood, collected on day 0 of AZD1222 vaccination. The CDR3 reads CASSEIGTGLGYEQYF. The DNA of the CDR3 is TGTGCCAGCAGTGAAATCGGGACAGGGCTTGGATACGAGCAGTACTTC.